This is a list of T cell receptor beta chains from one sample in a study of T cell responses to AZD1222 COVID-19 vaccine. Some clones are missing from TCRdb's copy, which holds only in-frame ones; the method was immunoSEQ multiplex PCR. The sample has more than 150,000 clones, 80% to 95% seen once. Sequencing used peripheral blood, obtained 28 days after the second AZD1222 dose. Source of these receptors: an adult who received the AZD1222 COVID-19 vaccine. The CDR3 runs from the conserved cysteine through the conserved F or W. The D gene is left open where the match is weak. Size values are once, few and many counts, or a class for expanded clones, and some rows have none.

abundance	j_gene	d_gene	v_gene	CDR3aa	CDR3nt
.	TRBJ1-2	.	TRBV6-5	CASSYGLGYTF	TGTGCCAGCAGTTACGGTTTGGGATACACCTTC
once	TRBJ2-1	.	TRBV15	CATSRTPGGKRGNEQFF	TGTGCCACCAGCAGAACCCCCGGGGGCAAACGGGGAAATGAGCAGTTCTTC
.	TRBJ2-1	TRBD2	TRBV7-2	CASSSRDYLNNEQFF	TGTGCCAGCAGCTCAAGGGACTACTTGAACAATGAGCAGTTCTTC
.	TRBJ2-3	.	TRBV7-3	CASSPHGAGGVLDTQYF	TGTGCCAGCAGCCCGCATGGGGCGGGCGGGGTTTTAGATACGCAGTATTTT
.	TRBJ2-5	.	TRBV3-1/TRBV3-2	CASSQDRPYQETQYF	TGTGCCAGCAGCCAGGACAGACCGTACCAAGAGACCCAGTACTTC
.	TRBJ2-7	.	TRBV27	CASSLRGVPYEQYF	TGTGCCAGCAGTTTAAGGGGGGTTCCCTACGAGCAGTACTTC
.	TRBJ2-1	.	TRBV19	CASSIGRTEQFF	TGTGCCAGTAGTATAGGTCGAACTGAGCAGTTCTTC
.	TRBJ1-3	.	TRBV6-5	CASSYGGASSGNTIYF	TGTGCCAGCAGTTACGGAGGGGCTTCCTCTGGAAACACCATATATTTT
.	TRBJ1-2	.	TRBV28	CASRREYGYTF	TGTGCCAGCCGGAGGGAGTATGGCTACACCTTC
.	TRBJ2-7	TRBD1	TRBV29-1	CSASEGQGTTYEQYF	TGCAGCGCTTCTGAAGGACAGGGGACGACCTACGAGCAGTACTTC
.	TRBJ2-7	.	TRBV5-1	CASSLGPAQGSHEQYF	TGCGCCAGCAGCTTGGGGCCAGCCCAAGGGTCCCACGAGCAGTACTTC
.	TRBJ1-1	.	TRBV6-6	CASMDHGGLTHTEAFF	TGTGCCAGCATGGACCACGGGGGGTTGACCCACACTGAAGCTTTCTTT
once	TRBJ1-1	.	TRBV4-1	CASSQVGEMKKLNTEAFF	TGCGCCAGCAGCCAAGTGGGCGAAATGAAGAAACTGAACACTGAAGCTTTCTTT
.	TRBJ2-2	.	TRBV29-1	CSVGGRNQNTGELFF	TGCAGCGTTGGGGGACGTAACCAGAACACCGGGGAGCTGTTTTTT
.	TRBJ1-1	.	TRBV9	CASSDWTGTEAFF	TGTGCCAGCAGCGATTGGACTGGGACTGAAGCTTTCTTT
once	TRBJ2-5	.	TRBV5-4	CASSQRGRETQYF	TGTGCCAGCAGCCAGAGGGGACGAGAGACCCAGTACTTC
.	TRBJ2-1	TRBD1	TRBV6-5	CASSTGVHNEQFF	TGTGCCAGCAGTACAGGGGTGCACAATGAGCAGTTCTTC
.	TRBJ1-2	.	TRBV18	CASSPRTDYGYTF	TGTGCCAGCTCACCTCGGACAGATTATGGCTACACCTTC
.	TRBJ2-7	.	TRBV6-6	CASSYPTGISHEQYF	TGTGCCAGCAGTTACCCCACGGGGATCTCCCACGAGCAGTACTTC
.	TRBJ1-2	TRBD1	TRBV27	CASSLSGVGTGSYGYTF	TGTGCCAGCAGTTTATCGGGCGTTGGGACAGGTAGCTATGGCTACACCTTC
.	TRBJ1-5	.	TRBV6-4	CASSLTVTSNQPQHF	TGTGCCAGCAGCCTCACCGTGACATCCAATCAGCCCCAGCATTTT
.	TRBJ2-5	TRBD2	TRBV7-2	CASKRGTSQETQYF	TGTGCCAGCAAACGAGGGACTAGCCAGGAGACCCAGTACTTC
.	TRBJ2-7	TRBD2	TRBV27	CASSLGTSGSGEQYF	TGTGCCAGCAGTCTGGGGACTAGCGGGAGTGGAGAGCAGTACTTC
.	TRBJ2-3	TRBD2	TRBV7-6	CASGGGLLAGSYGTDTQYF	TGTGCCAGCGGAGGAGGTCTACTAGCGGGATCCTACGGCACAGATACGCAGTATTTT
.	TRBJ1-1	.	TRBV6-5	CASSPRGGRTEAFF	TGTGCCAGCAGTCCCCGGGGGGGGCGAACTGAAGCTTTCTTT
.	TRBJ2-2	TRBD1	TRBV7-9	CASSIRGLAGELFF	TGTGCCAGCAGCATAAGGGGGCTCGCCGGGGAGCTGTTTTTT
.	TRBJ2-7	TRBD2	TRBV28	CASSGTLAARYEQYF	TGTGCCAGCAGTGGAACACTAGCGGCACGCTACGAGCAGTACTTC
.	TRBJ2-4	TRBD1	TRBV5-4	CASSLAGQGTGNIQYF	TGTGCCAGCAGCTTGGCAGGACAGGGTACCGGGAACATTCAGTACTTC
.	TRBJ2-7	.	TRBV9	CASSPGAGAPYEQYF	TGTGCCAGCAGCCCAGGGGCCGGGGCGCCTTACGAGCAGTACTTC
.	TRBJ1-5	.	TRBV5-8	CASSSARGTRRNQPQHF	TGTGCCAGCAGCTCCGCCAGGGGAACGAGGAGAAATCAGCCCCAGCATTTT
.	TRBJ1-4	TRBD1	TRBV3-1/TRBV3-2	CASSHRDSEKLFF	TGTGCCAGCAGTCACAGGGACAGCGAAAAACTGTTTTTT
.	TRBJ2-7	.	TRBV7-2	CASSPGPSYEQYF	TGTGCCAGCAGCCCTGGGCCTTCCTACGAGCAGTACTTC
.	TRBJ2-1	TRBD2	TRBV6-7	CASRLALPSLGPYYEQFF	TGTGCCAGCCGACTAGCTCTTCCGTCTCTAGGCCCCTACTATGAGCAGTTCTTC
.	TRBJ2-1	.	TRBV6-4	CASSRTFRDEQFF	TGTGCCAGCAGCCGGACCTTTAGAGATGAGCAGTTCTTC
.	TRBJ2-5	TRBD1	TRBV24-1	CATSDTGQTTETQYF	TGTGCCACCAGTGATACGGGACAGACCACCGAGACCCAGTACTTC
once	TRBJ1-6	.	TRBV6-5	CASTRGLYNSPLHF	TGTGCCAGCACGAGGGGACTCTATAATTCACCCCTCCACTTT
.	TRBJ2-1	TRBD1	TRBV10-3	CAITGQGGGEQFF	TGTGCCATCACCGGACAGGGGGGTGGTGAGCAGTTCTTC
.	TRBJ2-7	.	TRBV28	CASSQGGTGVYEQYF	TGTGCCAGCAGCCAGGGAGGAACAGGGGTATACGAGCAGTACTTC
few	TRBJ1-5	TRBD1	TRBV7-2	CASSREGAFSNQPQHF	TGTGCCAGCAGCCGCGAGGGGGCCTTTAGCAATCAGCCCCAGCATTTT
.	TRBJ1-4	.	TRBV2	CASSGTANEKLFF	TGTGCCAGCAGTGGGACAGCTAATGAAAAACTGTTTTTT
.	TRBJ2-7	TRBD1	TRBV3-1/TRBV3-2	CAIGTGNEQYF	TGTGCCATCGGGACAGGCAACGAGCAGTACTTC
.	TRBJ1-1	.	TRBV5-8	CASSFLRGRWSTEAFF	TGTGCCAGCAGCTTCCTCCGGGGCCGGTGGAGCACTGAAGCTTTCTTT
once	TRBJ2-7	TRBD2	TRBV3-1/TRBV3-2	CASSQDRGTGGTKEQYF	TGTGCCAGCAGCCAAGATCGGGGGACGGGAGGGACCAAAGAGCAGTACTTC
.	TRBJ1-2	TRBD1	TRBV11-3	CASSPDRGDYGYTF	TGTGCCAGCAGCCCCGACAGGGGCGACTATGGCTACACCTTC
.	TRBJ2-7	.	TRBV19	CASSITLSWGHEQYF	TGTGCCAGTAGTATCACCCTCTCCTGGGGCCACGAGCAGTACTTC
once	TRBJ1-2	TRBD1	TRBV6-5	CASRTDRGTNYGYTF	TGTGCCAGCAGGACAGACAGGGGAACTAACTATGGCTACACCTTC
.	TRBJ1-4	.	TRBV5-3	CARSSGLTNEKLFF	TGTGCCAGAAGCTCCGGGCTGACTAATGAAAAACTGTTTTTT
once	TRBJ2-1	TRBD1	TRBV19	CASSPTGRNEQFF	TGTGCCAGTAGTCCGACAGGGAGAAATGAGCAGTTCTTC
.	TRBJ1-4	.	TRBV4-3	CASSQDRQDEKLFF	TGCGCCAGCAGCCAAGATAGACAGGATGAAAAACTGTTTTTT
.	TRBJ1-1	.	TRBV7-3	CASRLTGLNTEAFF	TGTGCCAGCAGACTCACAGGGTTGAACACTGAAGCTTTCTTT
once	TRBJ2-7	TRBD1	TRBV6-5	CASSYYPPGQGDEQYF	TGTGCCAGCAGTTACTACCCTCCGGGACAGGGTGACGAGCAGTACTTC
.	TRBJ2-1	.	TRBV21-1	CASSWRGSSYNEQFF	TGTGCCAGCTCCTGGCGGGGCAGCTCCTACAATGAGCAGTTCTTC
.	TRBJ1-2	.	TRBV5-4	CASSRAQVDTSGYTF	TGTGCCAGCAGCCGTGCACAGGTAGACACCAGTGGCTACACCTTC
.	TRBJ1-5	.	TRBV6-5	CASSAAAVGPQHF	TGTGCCAGCAGCGCGGCCGCCGTTGGACCCCAGCATTTT
.	TRBJ1-4	.	TRBV30	CASHRGIEEKLFF	TGTGCCTCACATCGAGGGATTGAGGAAAAACTGTTTTTT
.	TRBJ2-3	TRBD2	TRBV7-4	CASSLLVAGSTDTQYF	TGTGCCAGCAGCTTGTTGGTAGCGGGGAGCACAGATACGCAGTATTTT
.	TRBJ1-2	.	TRBV19	CASSRSDSLHGGYTF	TGTGCCAGTAGTAGGTCGGACAGCCTACATGGAGGCTACACCTTC
.	TRBJ1-5	.	TRBV19	CACSIGGGGPQHF	TGTGCCTGTAGTATAGGGGGAGGGGGGCCCCAGCATTTT
.	TRBJ2-1	TRBD2	TRBV12-5	CASGLVLSGGNNEQFF	TGTGCTAGTGGTTTGGTACTTAGCGGGGGGAACAATGAGCAGTTCTTC
.	TRBJ1-6	.	TRBV6-5	CASKVEYNSPLHF	TGTGCCAGCAAGGTCGAGTATAATTCACCCCTCCACTTT